This T cell receptor beta chain was recorded in a study of PD-1 blockade in classical Hodgkin lymphoma (dated by TCRdb to about 2020). Regarding the research as a whole: Nivolumab dosing was 3 mg/kg intravenously every 2 weeks, continuing until either disease progression or unacceptable toxicity. A peripheral blood immune signature of response to PD-1 blockade in classical Hodgkin lymphoma was defined using TCR beta sequencing and CyTOF. Results the study describes overall, beyond this receptor: By C4D1, a significant rise was seen in CD4+ TCR diversity but not in CD8+ TCR diversity (p=0.0027 vs p=0.16), and the rise was most apparent among complete responders (p=0.02). The study was restricted to a single clinical trial cohort, and the causes of repertoire differences, possibly disease activity or prior therapy, were left undefined. Diversity was lower in patients who began nivolumab less than 1 year after ASCT, so these patients were left out of later analyses to avoid confounding by immune reconstitution. Baseline TCR diversity was reported to be lower in newly diagnosed patients than in healthy donors, and even lower in relapsed/refractory patients. Trial patients with a complete response had baseline diversity similar to that of newly diagnosed patients, while partial responders and progressors had significantly lower diversity.

The Qiagen DNeasy kit was used to extract genomic DNA both from unsorted PBMCs and from the negatively selected CD4+ and CD8+ fractions. Amplification of TCR beta CDR3 regions was done by immunoSEQ multiplex PCR with primers that anneal to V and J segments. A synthetic immune receptor repertoire was used to minimize amplification bias, and any residual bias was removed computationally once sequencing was done. As for the original processing: Repertoire diversity was quantified as the Shannon entropy index using custom Python scripts. The unsorted, CD4+ and CD8+ repertoires were each analyzed separately, with the exception of combined analyses, where CD4+ and CD8+ sequences were merged in silico. A clone was considered expanded if an increase in frequency of at least 2-fold after treatment relative to C1D1 was found, and a pseudocount of 0.5 was applied to clones undetected at baseline. Singleton clones were defined as clones with 0 or 1 copy at C1D1, and non-singleton clones were defined as clones with 2 or more copies. Clones expanded in unsorted samples were labelled as CD4+, CD8+ or unknown by matching protein sequences in sorted samples from the same patient. Diversity changes from C1D1 to C4D1 were tested in paired samples using Wilcoxon tests. TCRdb's version of the immuneACCESS table is confined to in-frame rearrangements and falls short of the full clone set. An unresolved V gene accounts for under half of the shortfall where checked; the remainder is of unknown origin. D and trimming come from the DNA, and the V and J calls and clone size come from that table. This sample lists more than 140,000 clones; approximately 72% were detected once. Roughly a tenth of the sample is held by the ten biggest clonotypes.

Via the germline V gene, CDR1 is MNHEY and CDR2 SVGAGI. The CDR3 runs 14 amino acids, cysteine and phenylalanine included. Only the CDR3 portion is preserved as DNA: 42 bases, with reading frame beginning at the first base. Here V drops 5 bases and J drops 8 bases, and the junction holds 6 bases not matched to any gene. The time point label here, explained by the study, means: cycle 2 day 1 (C2D1) of nivolumab. All trial patients had relapsed after autologous stem cell transplantation, with cohorts A, B and C differing in prior brentuximab vedotin exposure. The trial cohort comprised 56 patients with relapsed/refractory classical Hodgkin lymphoma whose best overall responses were complete response, partial response or progressive disease. Trial patients were treated with single-agent nivolumab in the multi-cohort phase II CheckMate 205 trial. Best overall response was determined by an independent review committee according to the 2007 International Working Group response criteria. Trial PBMCs were obtained immediately prior to nivolumab initiation (C1D1) and on therapy at cycle 2 day 1 and cycle 4 day 1. After peripheral blood was drawn into 8 mL Vacutainer Cell Preparation Tubes, PBMCs were isolated by centrifugation and then cryopreserved.

As regards this clone: Its antigen is not yet known. Qualities for individual bases were not recorded, and no much larger clone is one base off.

This receptor was obtained from a human donor with classical Hodgkin lymphoma. The rearranged segments are TRBV6-5 and TRBJ1-4; 9 bases in between match TRBD1. The material sequenced was peripheral blood mononuclear cells (PBMCs), taken before the second cycle of nivolumab. The DNA sequence follows: TGTGCCAGCAGTGAGGACAGGGGACGGGAAAAACTGTTTTTT. The translation is CASSEDRGREKLFF.